The rows below give T cell receptor beta chains drawn from one sample of a study of blood T cell repertoires in COVID-19. Clones were sequenced by immunoSEQ multiplex PCR, and TCRdb holds only the in-frame ones, with some missing. This table has under 300,000 clones, approximately 92% appearing once. Sequenced: PBMCs or T cells enriched from blood (not recorded which). The receptors come from a young woman who had recovered from COVID-19. The CDR3 runs from the conserved cysteine through the conserved F or W. The order of the fields is clone size, J gene, V gene, D gene, CDR3 DNA, CDR3 protein. D genes are given only for firm matches. The size of a clone is reported for some rows only, either as once, few or many, or as a class for expanded clones.

>.|TRBJ2-5|TRBV7-9|.
TGTGCCAGCAGCTACCCCAGGACAGCTGATGAGACCCAGTACTTC
CASSYPRTADETQYF
>.|TRBJ2-2|TRBV9|.
TGTGCCAGCAGCGATCTAGGGAGGAGCACCGGGGAGCTGTTTTTT
CASSDLGRSTGELFF
>few|TRBJ2-7|TRBV30|TRBD1
TGTGCCTGGGCCTCAGGACAGGGCTTCCCCGAGCAGTACTTC
CAWASGQGFPEQYF
>.|TRBJ1-6|TRBV2|.
TGTGCCAGCAGTGAAGGTAGAGGGTGGGATTCACCCCTCCACTTT
CASSEGRGWDSPLHF
>.|TRBJ2-2|TRBV18|TRBD1
TGTGCCAGCTCACCAAACGCACAGGGGAGCACCGGGGAGCTGTTTTTT
CASSPNAQGSTGELFF
>.|TRBJ2-2|TRBV6-2/TRBV6-3|TRBD1
TGTGCCAGCAGCCTTTTACAGGGGTTCGGGGAGCTGTTTTTT
CASSLLQGFGELFF
>.|TRBJ2-5|TRBV7-8|.
TGTGCCAGCAGCTTAGAGTCGGGCAGGGGAGAGACCCAGTACTTC
CASSLESGRGETQYF
>.|TRBJ2-1|TRBV5-1|.
TGCGCCAGCAGCTTGGGACAGGTGCTCTCCTACAATGAGCAGTTCTTC
CASSLGQVLSYNEQFF
>once|TRBJ1-2|TRBV28|.
TGTGCCAGCAGTTCCCGGGACTATGGCTACACCTTC
CASSSRDYGYTF
>once|TRBJ1-6|TRBV11-3|TRBD1
TGTGCCAGCAGCCGCGGGACAGGAGGATCACCCCTCCACTTT
CASSRGTGGSPLHF
>.|TRBJ2-7|TRBV11-2|.
TGTGCCTCAGGAGAGGGTCTCTCCTACGAGCAGTACTTC
CASGEGLSYEQYF
>.|TRBJ1-4|TRBV5-1|.
TGCGCCAGCAGCTTGGAGCAGGCCTCTGAAAAACTGTTTTTT
CASSLEQASEKLFF
>.|TRBJ1-6|TRBV6-5|.
TGTGCCAGCAGGGGTCCGGGGACTGTAAATTCACCCCTCCACTTT
CASRGPGTVNSPLHF
>.|TRBJ1-5|TRBV27|.
TGTGCCAGCTCTAATGGTCCCGGGGGCAATCAGCCCCAGCATTTT
CASSNGPGGNQPQHF
>.|TRBJ2-2|TRBV24-1|TRBD2
TGTGCCACCAGGCGGGGGGGCGGGGAGCTGTTTTTT
CATRRGGGELFF
>.|TRBJ1-1|TRBV7-9|.
TGTGCCAGCAGCTTAGGCAGGGCGAGTACCGAAGCTTTCTTT
CASSLGRASTEAFF
>.|TRBJ1-1|TRBV3-1/TRBV3-2|.
TGTGCCAGCAGCCAAGCAGGGGCGGAAGCTTTCTTT
CASSQAGAEAFF
>.|TRBJ1-2|TRBV6-5|.
TGTGCCAGCAGCCACAGATCTGGTTATGGCTACACCTTC
CASSHRSGYGYTF
>.|TRBJ1-4|TRBV19|TRBD1
TGTGCCAGTAGTAGACAGGGGGATGATGAAAAACTGTTTTTT
CASSRQGDDEKLFF
>once|TRBJ2-7|TRBV4-1|.
TGCGCCAGCAGCCAAGGGGGGGGGCTCTACGAGCAGTACTTC
CASSQGGGLYEQYF
>.|TRBJ1-2|TRBV12-3/TRBV12-4|TRBD1
TGTGCCAGCAGTTTGGGACAGGGGGTCTTATTGACCTTC
CASSLGQGVLLTF
>once|TRBJ2-1|TRBV7-9|TRBD1
TGTGCCAGCAGCTCACGGGACAGGGAATACAATGAGCAGTTCTTC
CASSSRDREYNEQFF
>.|TRBJ1-3|TRBV7-8|.
TGTGCCAGCAGCTTACAGGGTGAGGCTGGAAACACCATATATTTT
CASSLQGEAGNTIYF
>.|TRBJ2-5|TRBV19|.
TGTGCCAGTAGTACCCGTGAGACCCAGTACTTC
CASSTRETQYF
>.|TRBJ2-7|TRBV23-1|TRBD1
TGCGCCAGCAGTCAATCGGTGGGGACAGCCTTCTACGAGCAGTACTTC
CASSQSVGTAFYEQYF
>once|TRBJ1-3|TRBV10-1|TRBD1
TGCGCCAGCAGTGCCGGGACAGGGACCTCTGGAAACACCATATATTTT
CASSAGTGTSGNTIYF
>.|TRBJ1-2|TRBV5-4|TRBD1
TGTGCCAGCAGCCCTACAGGGGGCAAGGGCTACACCTTC
CASSPTGGKGYTF
>.|TRBJ1-2|TRBV19|.
TGTGCCAGTAGTCCAAGACAGGCCGGCTATGGCTACACCTTC
CASSPRQAGYGYTF
>.|TRBJ2-7|TRBV6-2/TRBV6-3|.
TGTGCCAGCAGCACGAGCTCCTACGAGCAGTACTTC
CASSTSSYEQYF
>.|TRBJ2-3|TRBV6-1|TRBD1
TGTGCCAGCAGTGAGACAGGGTCGGTTGGCACAGATACGCAGTATTTT
CASSETGSVGTDTQYF
>.|TRBJ1-1|TRBV19|TRBD1
TGTGCCAGTAGTGCCCGTCTCCAGGGGGTAAACACTGAAGCTTTCTTT
CASSARLQGVNTEAFF
>.|TRBJ1-2|TRBV9|TRBD1
TGTGCCAGCAGCGTACAGGGGGGTGGCTACACCTTC
CASSVQGGGYTF
>once|TRBJ1-5|TRBV2|.
TGTGCCAGCAATGCAGGCGGCAATCAGCCCCAGCATTTT
CASNAGGNQPQHF
>.|TRBJ2-3|TRBV6-5|.
TGTGCCAGCAGTACGACCGGGGGTACAGATACGCAGTATTTT
CASSTTGGTDTQYF
>.|TRBJ1-6|TRBV2|TRBD1
TGTGCCAGCAAAAAGACAGGGGACAGCTCAAAATCACCCCTCCACTTT
CASKKTGDSSKSPLHF
>once|TRBJ2-2|TRBV3-1/TRBV3-2|.
TGTGCCAGCAGACCTCAGGGCGGGGAGCTGTTTTTT
CASRPQGGELFF
>.|TRBJ2-7|TRBV18|.
TGTGCCAGCTCACCATTAAAGGCAGGGAAGGGGGAGCAGTACTTC
CASSPLKAGKGEQYF
>.|TRBJ2-3|TRBV4-1|TRBD1
TGCGCCAGCAGCCAAGAAGGGGCCGGGACAGGAGTTACAGATACGCAGTATTTT
CASSQEGAGTGVTDTQYF
>.|TRBJ1-5|TRBV6-5|TRBD1
TGTGCCAGCAGCGATCAGGGGGTCATGCAGCCCCAGCATTTT
CASSDQGVMQPQHF
>.|TRBJ2-1|TRBV13|TRBD2
TGTGCCAGCAGCCTCCCATTAAGCGGGAACAATGAGCAGTTCTTC
CASSLPLSGNNEQFF
>.|TRBJ1-2|TRBV7-2|TRBD1
TGTGCCAGCAGCCCTGGGACAGTACTCGGCTACACCTTC
CASSPGTVLGYTF
>.|TRBJ2-6|TRBV19|.
TGTGCCAGTAGTAGGCTGACAGTCTCTGGGGCCAACGTCCTGACTTTC
CASSRLTVSGANVLTF
>.|TRBJ2-1|TRBV9|.
TGTGCCAGCAGCGCCCGTCGCGGGACTTCTCTCCTCAATGAGCAGTTCTTC
CASSARRGTSLLNEQFF
>once|TRBJ2-5|TRBV6-6|TRBD2
TGTGCCAGCAGTTCTGAAGCGGGGGCCCGGGGGACCCAGTACTTC
CASSSEAGARGTQYF
>.|TRBJ1-4|TRBV5-1|TRBD1
TGCGCCAGCAGCTTCCAGGGGGCGGGTGAAAAACTGTTTTTT
CASSFQGAGEKLFF
>.|TRBJ1-1|TRBV5-1|.
TGCGCCAGCAGCTTGGTTCAGGGTATGAACACTGAAGCTTTCTTT
CASSLVQGMNTEAFF
>.|TRBJ2-5|TRBV27|.
TGTGCCAGCAGTCCCGACAGGTTCCAAGAGACCCAGTACTTC
CASSPDRFQETQYF
>.|TRBJ2-5|TRBV5-1|TRBD2
TGCGCCAGCAGCTTACTCGGGGGGGACCAAGAGACCCAGTACTTC
CASSLLGGDQETQYF
>.|TRBJ2-1|TRBV4-2|.
TGTGCCAGCAGCCAAGAGAAGCCCAATGAGCAGTTCTTC
CASSQEKPNEQFF
>.|TRBJ1-1|TRBV3-1/TRBV3-2|TRBD1
TGTGCCAGCAGCCCTGGACAGGGCTTGGAAGGAGCTTTCTTT
CASSPGQGLEGAFF
>.|TRBJ2-4|TRBV7-8|TRBD1
TGTGCCAGCAGCCAATGGACAGGGTTCAAAAACATTCAGTACTTC
CASSQWTGFKNIQYF
>.|TRBJ1-4|TRBV24-1|TRBD1
TGTGCCACCAGTGACCTGACAGGGGGCGGTGAAAAACTGTTTTTT
CATSDLTGGGEKLFF
>.|TRBJ1-1|TRBV29-1|TRBD1
TGCAGCGCCTCTCTGACAGGGACTGAAGCTTTCTTT
CSASLTGTEAFF